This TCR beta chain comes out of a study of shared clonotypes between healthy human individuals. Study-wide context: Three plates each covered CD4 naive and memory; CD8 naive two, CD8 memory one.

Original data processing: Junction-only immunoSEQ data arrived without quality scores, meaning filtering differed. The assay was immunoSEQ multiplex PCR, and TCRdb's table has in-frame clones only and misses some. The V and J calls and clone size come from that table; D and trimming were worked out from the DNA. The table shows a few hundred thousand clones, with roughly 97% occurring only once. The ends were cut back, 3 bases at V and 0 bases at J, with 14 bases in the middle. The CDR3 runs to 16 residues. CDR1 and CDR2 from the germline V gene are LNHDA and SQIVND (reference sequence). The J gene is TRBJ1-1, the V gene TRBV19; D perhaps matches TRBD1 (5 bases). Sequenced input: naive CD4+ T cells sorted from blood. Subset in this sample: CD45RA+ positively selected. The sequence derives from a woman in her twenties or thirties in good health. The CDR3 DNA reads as TGTGCCAGTAGTATTCCTTCAGGGACGGTGAACACTGAAGCTTTCTTT. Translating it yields CASSIPSGTVNTEAFF.